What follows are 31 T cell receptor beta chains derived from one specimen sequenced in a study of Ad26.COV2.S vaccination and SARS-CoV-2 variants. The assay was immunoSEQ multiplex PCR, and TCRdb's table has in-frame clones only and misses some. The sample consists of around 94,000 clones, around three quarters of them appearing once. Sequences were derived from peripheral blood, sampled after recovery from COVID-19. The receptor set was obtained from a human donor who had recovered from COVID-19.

Written as DNA, the CDR3 is TGTGCCACCAGCAGGGGACAGGGAAATGAAAAACTGTTTTTT. As protein: CATSRGQGNEKLFF. V gene TRBV15 combines with J gene TRBJ1-4, with 9 bases fitting TRBD1. CDR1 and CDR2 from the germline V gene are LNHNV and YYDKDF (reference sequence). This CDR3 is 14 amino acids long. Unmatched junction bases numbered 1, after V lost 3 bases and J lost 5 bases. Filled out from reference TRBV15 and TRBJ1-4, the complete variable domain reads DAMVIQNPRYQVTQFGKPVTLSCSQTLNHNVMYWYQQKSSQAPKLLFHYYDKDFNNEADTPDNFQSRRPNTSFCFLDIRSPGLGDTAMYLCATSRGQGNEKLFFGSGTQLSVL.

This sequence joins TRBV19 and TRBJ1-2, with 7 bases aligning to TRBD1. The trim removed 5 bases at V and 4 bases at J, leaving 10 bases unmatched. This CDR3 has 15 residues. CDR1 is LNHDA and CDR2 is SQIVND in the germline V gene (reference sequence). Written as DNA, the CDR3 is TGTGCCAGTAGTCTTGGGACAGAGAATAGCTATGGCTACACCTTC. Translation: CASSLGTENSYGYTF.

The CDR3 bases are TGCGCCAGCAGCTCTTTAGCGGGGGCTGGAAATGAGCAGTTCTTC. Its protein is CASSSLAGAGNEQFF. The chain employs TRBV5-1 and TRBJ2-1; the match to TRBD2 covers 9 bases. Per germline, CDR1 SGHRS and CDR2 YFSETQ. The CDR3 sequence is 15 residues long. Trimming removed 3 bases from V and 7 bases from J; junction bases left unmatched: 8.

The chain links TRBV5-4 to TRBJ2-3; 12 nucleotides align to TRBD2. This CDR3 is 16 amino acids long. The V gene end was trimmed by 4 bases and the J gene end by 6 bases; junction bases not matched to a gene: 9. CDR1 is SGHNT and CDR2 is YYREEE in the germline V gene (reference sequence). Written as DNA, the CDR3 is TGTGCCAGCAGCAATCGACTAGCGGGGGTTGTGGATACGCAGTATTTT. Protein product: CASSNRLAGVVDTQYF.

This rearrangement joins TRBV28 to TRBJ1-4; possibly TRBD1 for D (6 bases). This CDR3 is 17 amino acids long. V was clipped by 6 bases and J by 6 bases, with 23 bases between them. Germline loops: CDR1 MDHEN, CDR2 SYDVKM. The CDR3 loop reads CASSPHRGRGGDEKLFF. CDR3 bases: TGTGCCAGCAGCCCTCATCGAGGTAGGGGGGGAGATGAAAAACTGTTTTTT.

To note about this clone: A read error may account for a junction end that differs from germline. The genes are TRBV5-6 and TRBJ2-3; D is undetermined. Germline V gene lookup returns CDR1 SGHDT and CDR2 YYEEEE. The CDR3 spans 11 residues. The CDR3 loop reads CASSLRQVANF. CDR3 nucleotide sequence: TGTGCCAGCAGCTTACGGCAGGTCGCGAATTTT.

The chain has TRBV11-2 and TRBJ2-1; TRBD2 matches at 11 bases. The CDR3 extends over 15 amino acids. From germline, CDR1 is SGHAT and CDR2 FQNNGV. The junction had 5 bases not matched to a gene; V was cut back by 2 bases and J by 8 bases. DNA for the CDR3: TGTGCCAGCAGCTTACAGGGACTAGCGGAAGATGAGCAGTTCTTC. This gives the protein CASSLQGLAEDEQFF.

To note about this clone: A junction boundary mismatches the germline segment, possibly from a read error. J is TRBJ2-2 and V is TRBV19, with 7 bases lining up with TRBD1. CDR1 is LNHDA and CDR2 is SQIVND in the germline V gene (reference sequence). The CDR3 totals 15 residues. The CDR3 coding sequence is TGTGCCAGTAGTATGGTCCGGGACAGCCCCGGGCAGCTGTTTTTT. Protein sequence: CASSMVRDSPGQLFF.

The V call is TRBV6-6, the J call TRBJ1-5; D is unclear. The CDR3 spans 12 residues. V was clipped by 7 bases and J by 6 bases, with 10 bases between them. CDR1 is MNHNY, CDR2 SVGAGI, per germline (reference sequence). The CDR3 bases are TGTGCCAGCAAGGGCGAAGGTCAGCCCCAGCATTTT. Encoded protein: CASKGEGQPQHF.

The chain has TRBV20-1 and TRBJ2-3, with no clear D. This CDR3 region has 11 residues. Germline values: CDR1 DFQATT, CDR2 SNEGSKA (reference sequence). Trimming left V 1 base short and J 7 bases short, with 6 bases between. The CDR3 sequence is CSARGGNTQYF. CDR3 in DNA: TGCAGTGCTAGAGGCGGAAATACGCAGTATTTT.

CDR3 sequence: CASSDWGLATDTQYF. The DNA for the CDR3 is TGTGCCAGCAGTGACTGGGGACTAGCTACAGATACGCAGTATTTT. The chain combines TRBV6-4 with TRBJ2-3; TRBD2 matches at 9 bases. The CDR3 length is 15 residues. CDR1 and CDR2 from the germline V gene are MRHNA and SNTAGT. Losses at the gene ends were 1 base for V and 3 bases for J; bases not matched to a gene: 2.

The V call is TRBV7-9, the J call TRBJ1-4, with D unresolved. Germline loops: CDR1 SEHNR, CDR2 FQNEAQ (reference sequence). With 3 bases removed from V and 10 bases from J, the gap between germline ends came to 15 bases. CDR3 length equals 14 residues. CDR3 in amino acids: CASSFGRLEGKLFF. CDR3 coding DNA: TGTGCCAGCAGCTTCGGGCGCCTAGAGGGAAAACTGTTTTTT.

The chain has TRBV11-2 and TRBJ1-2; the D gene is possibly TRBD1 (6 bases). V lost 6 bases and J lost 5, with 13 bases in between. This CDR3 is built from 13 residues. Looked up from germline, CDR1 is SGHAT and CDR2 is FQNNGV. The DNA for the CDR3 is TGTGCCAGCAGGAACACCCAGGGGTATGGCTACACCTTC. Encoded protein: CASRNTQGYGYTF.

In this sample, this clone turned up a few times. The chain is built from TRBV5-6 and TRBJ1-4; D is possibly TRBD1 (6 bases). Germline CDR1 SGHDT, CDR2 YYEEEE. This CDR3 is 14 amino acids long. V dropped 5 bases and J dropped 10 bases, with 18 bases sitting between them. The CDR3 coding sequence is TGTGCCAGCAGATATCGACAGGCCGGGGGAAAACTGTTTTTT. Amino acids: CASRYRQAGGKLFF.

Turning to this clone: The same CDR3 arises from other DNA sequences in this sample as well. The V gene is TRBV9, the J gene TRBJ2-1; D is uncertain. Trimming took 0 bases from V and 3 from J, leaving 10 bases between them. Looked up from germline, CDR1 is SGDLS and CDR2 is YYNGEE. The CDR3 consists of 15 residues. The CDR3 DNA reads TGTGCCAGCAGCGTAGTGGATTCCAGCTACAATGAGCAGTTCTTC. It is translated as CASSVVDSSYNEQFF.

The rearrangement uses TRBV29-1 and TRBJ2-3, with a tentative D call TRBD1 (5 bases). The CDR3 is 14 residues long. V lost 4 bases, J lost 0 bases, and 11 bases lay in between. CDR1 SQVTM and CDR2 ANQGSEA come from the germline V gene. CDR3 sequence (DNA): TGCAGCGTTGGAACAGGATGGAGCACAGATACGCAGTATTTT. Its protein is CSVGTGWSTDTQYF.

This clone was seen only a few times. CDR3 sequence reads: CASSLAGVFNEQFF. The CDR3 nucleotides are TGTGCCAGCAGCTTAGCAGGGGTATTCAATGAGCAGTTCTTC. The chain recombines TRBV7-9 with TRBJ2-1; possible D gene TRBD1, 5 bases. Trimming removed 0 bases from V and 6 bases from J, with 9 bases in between. The CDR3 totals 14 residues. The V gene's germline CDR1 is SEHNR and CDR2 FQNEAQ (reference sequence).

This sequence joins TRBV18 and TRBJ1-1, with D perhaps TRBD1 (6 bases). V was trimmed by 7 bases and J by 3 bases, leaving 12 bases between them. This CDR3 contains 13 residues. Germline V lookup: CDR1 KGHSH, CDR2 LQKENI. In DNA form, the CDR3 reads TGTGCCAGCTTACAGGGAATTGACACTGAAGCTTTCTTT. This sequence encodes CASLQGIDTEAFF.

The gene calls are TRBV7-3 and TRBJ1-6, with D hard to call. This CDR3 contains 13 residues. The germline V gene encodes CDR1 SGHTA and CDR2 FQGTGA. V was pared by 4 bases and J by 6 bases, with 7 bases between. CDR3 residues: CASSSEGNSPLHF. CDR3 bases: TGTGCCAGCAGCTCCGAGGGTAATTCACCCCTCCACTTT.

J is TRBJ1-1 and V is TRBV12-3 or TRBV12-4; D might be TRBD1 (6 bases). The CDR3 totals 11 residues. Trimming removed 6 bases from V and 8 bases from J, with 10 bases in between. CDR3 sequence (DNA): TGTGCCAGCAGCCAAGACAGGGAAGCTTTCTTT. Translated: CASSQDREAFF.

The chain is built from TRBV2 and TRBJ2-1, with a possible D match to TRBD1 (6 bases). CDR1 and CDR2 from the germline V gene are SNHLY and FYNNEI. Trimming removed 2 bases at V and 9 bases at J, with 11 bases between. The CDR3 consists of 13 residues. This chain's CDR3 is CASSELGGTEQFF. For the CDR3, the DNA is TGTGCCAGCAGTGAATTAGGGGGAACTGAGCAGTTCTTC.

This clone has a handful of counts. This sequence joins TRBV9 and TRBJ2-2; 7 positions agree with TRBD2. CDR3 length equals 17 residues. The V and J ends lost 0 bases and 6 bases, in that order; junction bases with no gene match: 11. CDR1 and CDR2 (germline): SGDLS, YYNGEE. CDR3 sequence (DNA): TGTGCCAGCAGCGTAGATCTGAGACTAGCTGGGTCCGGGGAGCTGTTTTTT. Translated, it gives CASSVDLRLAGSGELFF.

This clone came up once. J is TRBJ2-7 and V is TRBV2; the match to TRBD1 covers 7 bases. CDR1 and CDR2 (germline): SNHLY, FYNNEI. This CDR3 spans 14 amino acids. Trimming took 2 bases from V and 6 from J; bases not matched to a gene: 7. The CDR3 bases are TGTGCCAGCAGTGAAACAGGGGAATGGGGCGAGCAGTACTTC. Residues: CASSETGEWGEQYF.

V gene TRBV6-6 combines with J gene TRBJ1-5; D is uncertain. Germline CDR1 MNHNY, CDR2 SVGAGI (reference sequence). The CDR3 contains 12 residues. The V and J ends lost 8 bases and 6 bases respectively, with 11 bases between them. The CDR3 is CASSPQAQPQHF. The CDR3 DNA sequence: TGTGCCAGCTCCCCCCAGGCTCAGCCCCAGCATTTT.

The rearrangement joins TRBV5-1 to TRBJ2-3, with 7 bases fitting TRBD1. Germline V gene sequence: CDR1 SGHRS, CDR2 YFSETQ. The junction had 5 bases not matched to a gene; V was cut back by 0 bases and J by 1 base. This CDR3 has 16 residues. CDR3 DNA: TGCGCCAGCAGCTTGGTGGCCGGGACAGGCACAGATACGCAGTATTTT. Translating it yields CASSLVAGTGTDTQYF.

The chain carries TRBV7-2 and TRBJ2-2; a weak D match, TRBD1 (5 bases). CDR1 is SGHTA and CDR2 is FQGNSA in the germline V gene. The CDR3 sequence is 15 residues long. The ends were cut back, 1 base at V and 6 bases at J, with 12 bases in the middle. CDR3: CASSLGQGLAGELFF. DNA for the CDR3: TGTGCCAGCAGCTTAGGTCAGGGTCTAGCCGGGGAGCTGTTTTTT.

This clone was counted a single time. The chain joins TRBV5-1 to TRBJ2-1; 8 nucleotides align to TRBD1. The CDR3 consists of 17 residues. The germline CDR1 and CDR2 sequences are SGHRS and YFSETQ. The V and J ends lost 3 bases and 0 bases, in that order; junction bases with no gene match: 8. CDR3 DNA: TGCGCCAGCAGCTGGGGGTCCGGGACAGGCTCCTACAATGAGCAGTTCTTC. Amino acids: CASSWGSGTGSYNEQFF.

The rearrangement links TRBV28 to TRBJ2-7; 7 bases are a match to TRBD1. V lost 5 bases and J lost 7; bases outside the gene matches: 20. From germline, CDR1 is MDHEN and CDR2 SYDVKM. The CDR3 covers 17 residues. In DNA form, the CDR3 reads TGTGCCAGCAGTCCCTCCCTCGGGACAGTTTTGCAGATTGAGCAGTACTTC. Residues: CASSPSLGTVLQIEQYF.

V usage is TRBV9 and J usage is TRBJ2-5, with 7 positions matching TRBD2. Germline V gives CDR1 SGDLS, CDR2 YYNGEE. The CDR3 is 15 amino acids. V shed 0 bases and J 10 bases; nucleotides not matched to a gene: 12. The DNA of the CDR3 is TGTGCCAGCAGCGTAGAAGAACTAGCGCACCTAGACCAGTACTTC. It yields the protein CASSVEELAHLDQYF.

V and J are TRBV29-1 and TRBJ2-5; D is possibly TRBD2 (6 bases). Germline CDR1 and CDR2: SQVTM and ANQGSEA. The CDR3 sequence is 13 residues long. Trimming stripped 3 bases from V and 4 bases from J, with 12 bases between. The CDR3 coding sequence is TGCAGCGTTGAGGCAGGGACTCTAGAGACCCAGTACTTC. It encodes CSVEAGTLETQYF.

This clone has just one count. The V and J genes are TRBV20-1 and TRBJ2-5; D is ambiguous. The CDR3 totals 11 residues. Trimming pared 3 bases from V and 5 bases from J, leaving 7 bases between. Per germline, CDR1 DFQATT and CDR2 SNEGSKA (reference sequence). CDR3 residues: CSASGQETQYF. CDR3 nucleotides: TGCAGTGCTAGTGGCCAGGAGACCCAGTACTTC.